Listed below are T cell receptor beta chains from one sample, sequenced in a study of T cell responses to AZD1222 COVID-19 vaccine. The table came from immunoSEQ multiplex PCR; TCRdb's copy has only in-frame clones and leaves some out. Among roughly 120,000 clones listed, 90% to 95% were seen once. This material consisted of peripheral blood, taken on day 0 of AZD1222 vaccination. The receptor set was obtained from an adult in good health. Both conserved end residues are part of each CDR3. The D gene is left open where the match is weak. Not every row has a clone size; where given, it reads once, few, many or a size class.

cdr3_aa,cdr3_nt,v_call,d_call,clone_size,j_call
CASSHPDISSNQPQHF,TGTGCCAGCAGTCACCCGGACATTTCAAGCAATCAGCCCCAGCATTTT,TRBV6-4,-,-,TRBJ1-5
CASSLSGGLTEAFF,TGTGCCAGCAGCTTGAGTGGGGGGCTCACTGAAGCTTTCTTT,TRBV5-6,-,once,TRBJ1-1
CASSPGTSGTGELFF,TGTGCCAGCAGCCCCGGGACTAGCGGAACCGGGGAGCTGTTTTTT,TRBV14,TRBD2,-,TRBJ2-2
CSASRLAGGTSSYNEQFF,TGCAGTGCTAGTCGTCTAGCGGGAGGAACGAGCTCCTACAATGAGCAGTTCTTC,TRBV20-1,TRBD2,-,TRBJ2-1
CASSGQGNTGELFF,TGTGCCAGCAGTGGACAGGGGAACACCGGGGAGCTGTTTTTT,TRBV2,TRBD1,-,TRBJ2-2
CAWSPTRRVQPQHF,TGTGCCTGGAGTCCCACCAGGAGGGTTCAGCCCCAGCATTTT,TRBV30,-,once,TRBJ1-5
CASSQDLSANYGYTF,TGTGCCAGCAGCCAAGATCTATCCGCAAACTATGGCTACACCTTC,TRBV3-1/TRBV3-2,-,-,TRBJ1-2
CASRRTSNTDTQYF,TGTGCCAGCAGGAGGACTAGCAACACAGATACGCAGTATTTT,TRBV27,TRBD2,-,TRBJ2-3
CASSSQGGEKLFF,TGTGCCAGCAGTTCACAGGGTGGAGAAAAACTGTTTTTT,TRBV6-5,-,-,TRBJ1-4
CASSIDWDMNTEAFF,TGTGCCAGTAGTATAGATTGGGATATGAACACTGAAGCTTTCTTT,TRBV19,-,medium-sized,TRBJ1-1
CASSPAGGLTGNTIYF,TGCGCCAGCAGCCCCGCCGGGGGCCTGACTGGAAACACCATATATTTT,TRBV5-1,-,-,TRBJ1-3
CASSQTGQTFRYTF,TGTGCCAGCAGCCAGACGGGACAGACCTTCCGCTACACCTTC,TRBV5-5,TRBD1,-,TRBJ1-2
CASSTRNTGELFF,TGTGCCAGCAGCACTAGGAACACCGGGGAGCTGTTTTTT,TRBV5-6,-,once,TRBJ2-2
CASSPPGQGTEAFF,TGTGCCAGCAGCCCCCCAGGACAGGGCACTGAAGCTTTCTTT,TRBV5-4,TRBD1,-,TRBJ1-1
CASRYSQGVSEAFF,TGTGCCAGCAGGTATTCCCAGGGGGTCTCTGAAGCTTTCTTT,TRBV6-5,TRBD1,-,TRBJ1-1
CASSQSNQPQHF,TGTGCCAGCAGCCAGTCCAATCAGCCCCAGCATTTT,TRBV14,-,-,TRBJ1-5
CASSELVGTNEKLFF,TGTGCCAGCAGCGAATTAGTGGGTACTAATGAAAAACTGTTTTTT,TRBV3-1/TRBV3-2,-,-,TRBJ1-4
CASSSGTGNRIEQFF,TGTGCCAGCAGCTCCGGGACAGGGAATAGGATTGAGCAGTTCTTC,TRBV11-3,TRBD1,-,TRBJ2-1
CASSPQAGGPRVEQFF,TGCGCCAGCAGCCCCCAAGCGGGAGGCCCTCGGGTTGAGCAGTTCTTC,TRBV5-1,TRBD2,-,TRBJ2-1
CASSQSTSASTDTQYF,TGCGCCAGCAGTCAAAGTACTAGCGCTAGCACAGATACGCAGTATTTT,TRBV23-1,TRBD2,-,TRBJ2-3
CASSAQGSEAFF,TGTGCCAGCAGTGCACAGGGCTCTGAAGCTTTCTTT,TRBV12-3/TRBV12-4,-,-,TRBJ1-1
CASSYTGIPYEQYF,TGCGCCAGCAGCTATACAGGAATTCCCTACGAGCAGTACTTC,TRBV5-1,-,-,TRBJ2-7
CASSLTGPYEQYF,TGTGCCAGCAGTTTAACGGGACCCTACGAGCAGTACTTC,TRBV12-3/TRBV12-4,-,-,TRBJ2-7
CASSPGGGPIYGYTF,TGTGCCAGCTCACCAGGCGGGGGCCCTATTTATGGCTACACCTTC,TRBV18,-,-,TRBJ1-2
CASSPLLLNTGELFF,TGCGCCAGCAGCCCCCTCCTACTGAACACCGGGGAGCTGTTTTTT,TRBV4-3,-,-,TRBJ2-2
CASSSGTSVEQYF,TGTGCCAGCAGCTCCGGGACTTCAGTCGAGCAGTACTTC,TRBV5-4,-,-,TRBJ2-7
CASSQATGGNGYTF,TGCGCCAGCAGCCAAGCGACAGGGGGAAATGGCTACACCTTC,TRBV4-1,TRBD1,-,TRBJ1-2
CASSIGLGSYEQYF,TGCGCCAGCAGCATCGGACTAGGCTCCTACGAGCAGTACTTC,TRBV5-1,TRBD2,-,TRBJ2-7
CASSEGGRGRGDEKLFF,TGTGCCAGCAGTGAGGGGGGCAGGGGGCGCGGGGATGAAAAACTGTTTTTT,TRBV25-1,TRBD1,-,TRBJ1-4
CASSDAPLSGYTF,TGTGCCAGCAGTGACGCACCCCTCAGCGGCTACACCTTC,TRBV25-1,-,-,TRBJ1-2
CASTETGGPYEQYF,TGCGCCAGCACCGAAACAGGAGGGCCTTACGAGCAGTACTTC,TRBV10-2,-,few,TRBJ2-7
CASSFRTGPDGGYTF,TGTGCCAGCAGCTTCAGGACAGGCCCCGATGGTGGCTACACCTTC,TRBV7-8,TRBD1,-,TRBJ1-2
CAWSVSKDEQFF,TGTGCCTGGAGTGTAAGTAAGGATGAGCAGTTCTTC,TRBV30,-,-,TRBJ2-1
CASSLGQGWDGELFF,TGTGCCAGCAGCTTGGGACAGGGATGGGACGGGGAGCTGTTTTTT,TRBV5-6,TRBD1,-,TRBJ2-2
CASSQAIEQFF,TGTGCCAGCAGCCAGGCGATTGAGCAGTTCTTC,TRBV3-1/TRBV3-2,-,-,TRBJ2-1
CASSVGGNSNQPQHF,TGTGCCAGCAGTGTAGGCGGAAATAGCAATCAGCCCCAGCATTTT,TRBV2,-,-,TRBJ1-5
CASSSWEHPPYEQYF,TGTGCCAGCAGTTCATGGGAACATCCCCCCTACGAGCAGTACTTC,TRBV27,-,-,TRBJ2-7
CASSPGGGTQYF,TGTGCCAGCAGTCCGGGGGGAGGGACCCAGTACTTC,TRBV12-3/TRBV12-4,TRBD2,-,TRBJ2-5
CAISETPQVSSYNEQFF,TGTGCCATCAGTGAGACCCCCCAGGTCAGCTCCTACAATGAGCAGTTCTTC,TRBV10-3,-,-,TRBJ2-1
CASSPAGETQYF,TGTGCCAGCTCACCCGCAGGGGAGACCCAGTACTTC,TRBV18,-,-,TRBJ2-5
CASSSELNGYYEQYF,TGTGCCAGCAGTTCGGAATTAAACGGGTACTACGAGCAGTACTTC,TRBV27,-,-,TRBJ2-7
CASSFRDGEQFF,TGTGCCAGTAGTTTCAGGGATGGGGAGCAGTTCTTC,TRBV19,-,-,TRBJ2-1
CASSFAGGPLVHGYTF,TGTGCCAGCAGTTTCGCTGGCGGGCCTCTGGTTCATGGCTACACCTTC,TRBV27,-,-,TRBJ1-2
CASSYPGSPSTDTQYF,TGTGCCAGCAGTTACCCCGGCTCCCCAAGCACAGATACGCAGTATTTT,TRBV6-6,-,once,TRBJ2-3
CAISETNPLAQLFF,TGTGCCATCAGTGAAACCAATCCACTAGCCCAACTCTTCTTC,TRBV10-3,-,-,TRBJ2-1
CASSLDPGNEQYF,TGTGCCAGCAGCTTGGATCCAGGGAACGAGCAGTACTTC,TRBV5-4,-,-,TRBJ2-7
CASSPPGGGDYGYTF,TGTGCCAGCTCACCCCCAGGAGGGGGAGACTATGGCTACACCTTC,TRBV18,-,-,TRBJ1-2
CASSGPRQGVLGELFF,TGTGCCAGCAGTGGACCCCGACAGGGGGTCCTCGGGGAGCTGTTTTTT,TRBV25-1,TRBD1,-,TRBJ2-2
CASSERYEKLFF,TGTGCCAGCAGTGAACGGTATGAAAAACTGTTTTTT,TRBV25-1,-,-,TRBJ1-4
CASSIRAGLNYGYTF,TGTGCCAGTAGTATCAGGGCAGGGTTGAACTATGGCTACACCTTC,TRBV19,-,-,TRBJ1-2
CASSFSGGPEAFF,TGTGCCAGCAGCTTCTCAGGGGGCCCTGAAGCTTTCTTT,TRBV7-9,TRBD1,-,TRBJ1-1
CASSLAQADLAGYTF,TGTGCCAGCAGCTTAGCGCAGGCAGACCTTGCGGGCTACACCTTC,TRBV7-6,-,-,TRBJ1-2
CASSLAGTGGPNTGELFF,TGTGCCAGCAGCTTGGCCGGGACAGGGGGTCCGAACACCGGGGAGCTGTTTTTT,TRBV5-5,TRBD1,few,TRBJ2-2
CASSPGVSPGSEKLFF,TGTGCCAGCAGCCCGGGGGTATCGCCCGGGAGTGAAAAACTGTTTTTT,TRBV11-2,-,once,TRBJ1-4